In this sample, the clone carrying this TCR beta chain turned up a few times. The antigen remains unidentified. The CDR3 loop spans 16 amino acids. J gave up 5 bases and V 0 bases, and 9 bases lay outside the gene matches. From germline, CDR1 is LGHNA and CDR2 YNFKEQ. These data are taken from a study of response to subunit inactivated influenza vaccine. Whole-study findings and limits: The authors put forward the suggestion that each seasonal influenza vaccination may bring in only a limited number of new T cells.

Each CDR3 protein is one row after TCRdb ran MiXCR on the RT-PCR reads. The sample contains 200,000 to 300,000 distinct CDR3 sequences, more than 9% of which appear only once. Sequencing used non-naive T cells sorted from PBMCs, obtained approximately 15 days before vaccination. The chain recombines TRBV4-2 with TRBJ2-5, with 7 nucleotides matching TRBD2. The clonotype comes from a man aged 45-65 years who received an inactivated influenza vaccine. The DNA for the CDR3 is TGTGCCAGCAGCCAAGATCGGCGGGAGATGTTTGAGACCCAGTACTTC. Amino acid sequence: CASSQDRREMFETQYF.